This is a list of T cell receptor beta chains from one sample in a study of monozygotic twins with inflammatory bowel disease. After re-calling the 5' RACE reads, TCRdb lists one entry per CDR3 protein, DNA absent. This sample's table reports 440,000 or so distinct CDR3 sequences. Input material: blood. Source of these receptors: a human donor with ulcerative colitis or Crohn's disease, or a healthy co-twin of an affected twin (not recorded which). Each CDR3 is given with its conserved first and last residue. Fields, in order: V gene, J gene, CDR3 protein.

>TRBV5-1|TRBJ2-7
CASSLKQAPGEQYF
>TRBV7-9|TRBJ2-2
CASSFAQGPGELFF
>TRBV19|TRBJ2-1
CASVSVGKRLFF
>TRBV20-1|TRBJ2-1
CSARDLVGGYNEQFF
>TRBV5-4|TRBJ2-3
CASSSGLQPTDTQYF
>TRBV2|TRBJ2-7
CASRVRDQFFSEQYF
>TRBV30|TRBJ2-7
CAWDWGNEQYF
>TRBV19|TRBJ1-6
CASSMAGSSYNSPLHF
>TRBV5-6|TRBJ2-2
CASSRAGKLRTGELFF
>TRBV20-1|TRBJ2-1
CSASPGLAVYNEQFF
>TRBV20-1|TRBJ2-7
CSAPGTSGGYEQYF
>TRBV5-1|TRBJ2-7
CASSQTSGGIFYEQYF
>TRBV12-3/TRBV12-4|TRBJ1-1
CASSLRGDTEAFF
>TRBV11-2|TRBJ1-2
CASSLAPGGSYGYTF
>TRBV20-1|TRBJ2-1
CSARSGTSGRVYNEQFF
>TRBV5-1|TRBJ1-3
CASSLETTGAGNTIYF
>TRBV4-1|TRBJ2-7
CASSQTRATYEQYF
>TRBV7-2|TRBJ2-1
CASSGTHNNEQFF
>TRBV9|TRBJ1-1
CASSVGNRDTEAFF
>TRBV5-4|TRBJ2-1
CASSPFARGSYNEQFF
>TRBV4-1|TRBJ1-5
CASSQGRRGRQPQHF
>TRBV28|TRBJ2-3
CASSGFGTSGYHRRGTDTQYF
>TRBV7-2|TRBJ2-7
CASSLPLRQGAYEQYF
>TRBV15|TRBJ1-4
CATYDFGTGDEKLFF
>TRBV7-9|TRBJ1-4
CASSLGSQDNEKLFF
>TRBV7-2|TRBJ1-4
CASSPPGRYEKLFF
>TRBV28|TRBJ1-3
CASSLQGPNTIYF
>TRBV15|TRBJ2-7
CATSRGQDKKYEQYF
>TRBV10-3|TRBJ1-2
CAIGERQWTADNYGYTF
>TRBV20-1|TRBJ1-1
CSARDPRGGTEAFF
>TRBV25-1|TRBJ2-5
CASAERETQYF
>TRBV30|TRBJ1-2
CAWSEQGLGYGYTF
>TRBV10-3|TRBJ1-2
CAISETRQGDGYTF
>TRBV14|TRBJ2-3
CASSHILLSGDTQYF
>TRBV12-3/TRBV12-4|TRBJ1-3
CASSLTNLGLKHTIYF
>TRBV7-2|TRBJ2-2
CASSLELHRALFF
>TRBV7-2|TRBJ1-2
CASSLDPTFNYGYTF
>TRBV25-1|TRBJ2-1
CASSERGSSYNEQFF
>TRBV7-9|TRBJ2-3
CASSSSRGGRTDTQYF
>TRBV19|TRBJ1-1
CASKVGQGAHTEAFF
>TRBV16|TRBJ2-1
CASSPLVSSDNEQFF
>TRBV4-1|TRBJ1-6
CASSQNGDRANSPLHF
>TRBV29-1|TRBJ2-5
CSVEVGRGAQYF
>TRBV28|TRBJ1-2
CASGTGGMANYGYTF
>TRBV20-1|TRBJ2-1
CSASPSGGPGGFF
>TRBV25-1|TRBJ1-1
CASKRTVNTEAFF
>TRBV6-1|TRBJ2-5
CASIARDRGYETQYF
>TRBV3-1|TRBJ2-5
CASSQGQGDGETQYF
>TRBV20-1|TRBJ1-2
CSAPLRDSANYGYTF
>TRBV20-1|TRBJ2-4
CSAPGGVGIQYF
>TRBV29-1|TRBJ1-6
CSVGDEIDSPLHF